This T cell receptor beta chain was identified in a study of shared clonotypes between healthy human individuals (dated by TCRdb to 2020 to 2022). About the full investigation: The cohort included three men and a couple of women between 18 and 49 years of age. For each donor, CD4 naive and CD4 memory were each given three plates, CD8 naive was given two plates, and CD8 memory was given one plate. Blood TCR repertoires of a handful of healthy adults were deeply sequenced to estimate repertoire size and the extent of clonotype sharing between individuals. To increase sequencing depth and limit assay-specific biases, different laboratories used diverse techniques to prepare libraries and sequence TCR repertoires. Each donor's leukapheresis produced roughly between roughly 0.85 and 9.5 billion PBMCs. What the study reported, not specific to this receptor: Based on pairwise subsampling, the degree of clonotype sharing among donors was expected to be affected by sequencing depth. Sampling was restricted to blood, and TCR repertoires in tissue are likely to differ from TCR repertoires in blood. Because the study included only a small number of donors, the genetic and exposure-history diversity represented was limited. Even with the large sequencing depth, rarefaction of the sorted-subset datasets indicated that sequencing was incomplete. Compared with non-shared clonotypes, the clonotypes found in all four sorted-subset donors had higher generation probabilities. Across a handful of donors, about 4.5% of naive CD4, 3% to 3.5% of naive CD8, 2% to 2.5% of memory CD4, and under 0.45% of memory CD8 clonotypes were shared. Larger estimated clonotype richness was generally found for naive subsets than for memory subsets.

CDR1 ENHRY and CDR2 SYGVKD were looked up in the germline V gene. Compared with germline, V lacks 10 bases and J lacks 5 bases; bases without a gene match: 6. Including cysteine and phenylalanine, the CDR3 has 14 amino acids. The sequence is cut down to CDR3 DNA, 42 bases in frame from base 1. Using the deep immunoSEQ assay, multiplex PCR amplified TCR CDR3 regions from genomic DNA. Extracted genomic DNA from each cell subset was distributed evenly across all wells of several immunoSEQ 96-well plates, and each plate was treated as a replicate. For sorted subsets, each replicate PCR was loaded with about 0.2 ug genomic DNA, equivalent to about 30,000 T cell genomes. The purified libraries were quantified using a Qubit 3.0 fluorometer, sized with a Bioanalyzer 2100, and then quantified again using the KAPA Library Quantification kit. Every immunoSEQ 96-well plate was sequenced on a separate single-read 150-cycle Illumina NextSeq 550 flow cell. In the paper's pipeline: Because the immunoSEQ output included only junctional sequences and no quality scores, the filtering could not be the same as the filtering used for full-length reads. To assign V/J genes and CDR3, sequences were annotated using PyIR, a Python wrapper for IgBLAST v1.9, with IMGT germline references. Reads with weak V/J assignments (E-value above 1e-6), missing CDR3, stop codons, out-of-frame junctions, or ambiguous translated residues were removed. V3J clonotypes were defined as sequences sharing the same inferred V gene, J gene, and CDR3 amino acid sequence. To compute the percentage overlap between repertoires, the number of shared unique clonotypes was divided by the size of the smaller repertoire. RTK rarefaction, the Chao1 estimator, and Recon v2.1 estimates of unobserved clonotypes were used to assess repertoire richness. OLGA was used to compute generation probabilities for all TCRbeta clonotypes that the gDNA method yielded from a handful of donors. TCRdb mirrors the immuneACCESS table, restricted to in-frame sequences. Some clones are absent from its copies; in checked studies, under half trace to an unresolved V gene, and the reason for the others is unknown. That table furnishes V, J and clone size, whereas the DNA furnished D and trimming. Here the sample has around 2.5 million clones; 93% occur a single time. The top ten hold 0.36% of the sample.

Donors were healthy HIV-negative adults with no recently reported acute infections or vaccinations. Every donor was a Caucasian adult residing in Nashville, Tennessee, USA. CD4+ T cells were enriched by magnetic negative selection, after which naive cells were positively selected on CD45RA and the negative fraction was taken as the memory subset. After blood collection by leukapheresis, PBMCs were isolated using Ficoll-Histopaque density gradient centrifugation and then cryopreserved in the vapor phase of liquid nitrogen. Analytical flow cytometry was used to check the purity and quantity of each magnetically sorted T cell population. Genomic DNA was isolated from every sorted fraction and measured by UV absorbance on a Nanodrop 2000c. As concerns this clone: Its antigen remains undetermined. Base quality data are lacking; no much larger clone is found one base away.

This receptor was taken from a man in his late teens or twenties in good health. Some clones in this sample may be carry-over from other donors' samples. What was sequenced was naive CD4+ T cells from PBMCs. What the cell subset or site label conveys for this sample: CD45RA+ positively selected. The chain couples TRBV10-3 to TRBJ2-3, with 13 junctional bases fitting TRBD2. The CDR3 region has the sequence CATGTSGTKDTQYF. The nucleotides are TGTGCCACCGGGACTAGCGGGACGAAAGATACGCAGTATTTT.